These T cell receptor beta chains were read from a single sample in a study of blood T cell repertoires in COVID-19. Sequencing was performed with immunoSEQ multiplex PCR; in TCRdb, only in-frame clones are kept and a portion is missing. The repertoire holds some 150,000 clones, with about 79% as singletons. The material sequenced was peripheral blood. The receptor set was obtained from a woman in her 50s in a cohort sampled during active or convalescent COVID-19. CDR3s include the opening cysteine and the closing phenylalanine or tryptophan.

V	J	CDR3
TRBV6-1	TRBJ1-2	CASSEAWTGQGYTF
TRBV6-2/TRBV6-3	TRBJ2-3	CASSYSRATSTDTQYF
TRBV11-2	TRBJ1-1	CASSLNRVNTEAFF
TRBV13	TRBJ2-7	CASSLVGSYEQYF
TRBV11-1	TRBJ1-4	CASSVPGEKLFF
TRBV19	TRBJ1-3	CASSGPGGSGNTIYF
TRBV7-6	TRBJ1-3	CASSPDQAISGNTIYF
TRBV7-4	TRBJ2-7	CARTGETQPFGEQYF
TRBV28	TRBJ2-5	CASSFLAGGLRAQYF
TRBV29-1	TRBJ2-7	CSVEGTSGTEQYF
TRBV4-3	TRBJ2-7	CASSQDLGTDSYEQYF
TRBV25-1	TRBJ2-3	CASSVAGVGVATQYF
TRBV4-1	TRBJ2-6	CARGIRDNESGANVLTF
TRBV5-1	TRBJ2-3	CASSETGGPTDTQYF